These T cell receptor beta chains were read from a single sample in a study of radiation and T cells in renal cell carcinoma. Assay: immunoSEQ multiplex PCR; the TCRdb copy retains only in-frame clones and omits some. The repertoire holds 150,000 or so clones, roughly 90% seen once, with 4.1% in the top ten. Sequences were derived from blood, sampled from a patient whose treatment included radiotherapy and nephrectomy. These receptors originate from an older woman with renal cell carcinoma. Each CDR3 is given with its conserved first and last residue. Some rows mark clone size as missing; the rest say once, few, many or name a class of expanded clone.

clone_size cdr3_length j_call v_call cdr3_aa
NA 14 TRBJ1-4 TRBV19 CASKQGATNEKLFF
NA 12 TRBJ1-1 TRBV6-4 CASNRKGTEAFF
once 13 TRBJ2-5 TRBV30 CAWSVGGAETQYF
NA 13 TRBJ1-1 TRBV11-1 CASSFRQGTEAFF
NA 12 TRBJ1-1 TRBV7-3 CASRPSGIEAFF
NA 13 TRBJ1-5 TRBV2 CASSDRVYQPQHF
NA 13 TRBJ1-1 TRBV19 CASSIRGVAEAFF
NA 11 TRBJ1-1 TRBV28 CASIENTEAFF
NA 14 TRBJ1-5 TRBV6-5 CASSPDRGNQPQHF
NA 14 TRBJ1-5 TRBV28 CASRPDRGNQPQHF
NA 13 TRBJ1-2 TRBV7-3 CASSLGRGYGYTF
NA 14 TRBJ1-1 TRBV11-2 CASSLEIMNTEAFF
once 13 TRBJ2-3 TRBV21-1 CASSKLLEDTQYF
NA 13 TRBJ1-5 TRBV6-5 CATSTGGRQPQHF
NA 13 TRBJ2-7 TRBV21-1 CASSNCRAYEQYF
NA 15 TRBJ1-2 TRBV10-1 CASSLQQGSIYGYTF
NA 17 TRBJ2-6 TRBV30 CAWSPTNPFSGANVLTF
NA 15 TRBJ1-5 TRBV19 CASSAGGAFNQPQHF
NA 13 TRBJ1-5 TRBV30 CAWGQGVNQPQHF
NA 15 TRBJ1-6 TRBV19 CASSRIDRENSPLHF
NA 13 TRBJ1-1 TRBV10-3 CAISDKGNTEAFF
NA 15 TRBJ2-3 TRBV6-6 CASRRTSASTDTQYF
NA 15 TRBJ2-3 TRBV25-1 CASSDPGVSTDTQYF
NA 13 TRBJ1-3 TRBV5-5 CASSLGSGNTIYF
NA 14 TRBJ1-6 TRBV7-8 CASSPSERDSPLHF
once 13 TRBJ1-1 TRBV6-5 CASRQPGNTEAFF
once 14 TRBJ2-5 TRBV6-6 CASSYSGIQETQYF
NA 13 TRBJ2-2 TRBV7-9 CASRSDSFLELFF
once 13 TRBJ2-5 TRBV19 CASMGTSGKTQYF
NA 16 TRBJ2-5 TRBV7-9 CASSLGVGAPQETQYF
NA 15 TRBJ2-1 TRBV5-1 CASSDGTGGSNEQFF
NA 17 TRBJ2-3 TRBV9 CASSVEDVGTGVDTQYF
NA 14 TRBJ1-4 TRBV5-1 CASSQDRGGEKLFF
NA 14 TRBJ2-1 TRBV29-1 CSARGTATYNEQFF
NA 14 TRBJ1-2 TRBV5-1 CASSLNRGQDGYTF
NA 17 TRBJ1-5 TRBV7-9 CASSLGQGGKYNQPQHF
NA 14 TRBJ1-2 TRBV19 CASNTLGGPYGYTF
NA 17 TRBJ1-3 TRBV9 CASSVNPATSSGNTIYF
NA 14 TRBJ1-1 TRBV7-2 CASSRGGFTTEAFF
NA 15 TRBJ2-2 TRBV5-4 CASSTGRPNTGELFF
NA 13 TRBJ2-3 TRBV19 CASKIQGTDTQYF